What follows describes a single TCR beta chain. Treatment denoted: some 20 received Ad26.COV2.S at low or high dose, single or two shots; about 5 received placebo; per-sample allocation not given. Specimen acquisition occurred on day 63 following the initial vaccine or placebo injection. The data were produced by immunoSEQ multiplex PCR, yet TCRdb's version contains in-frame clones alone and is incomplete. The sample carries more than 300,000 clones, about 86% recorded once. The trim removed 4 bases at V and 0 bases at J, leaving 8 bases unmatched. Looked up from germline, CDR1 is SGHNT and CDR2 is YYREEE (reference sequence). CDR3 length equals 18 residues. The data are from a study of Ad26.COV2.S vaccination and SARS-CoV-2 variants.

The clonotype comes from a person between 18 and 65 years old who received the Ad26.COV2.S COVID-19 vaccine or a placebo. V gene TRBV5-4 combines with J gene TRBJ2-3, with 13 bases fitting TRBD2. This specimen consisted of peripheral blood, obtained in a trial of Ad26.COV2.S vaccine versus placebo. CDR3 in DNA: TGTGCCAGCAGCCCCCGGACTAGCGGGGGCGCGAGCACAGATACGCAGTATTTT. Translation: CASSPRTSGGASTDTQYF.